The 13 T cell receptor beta chains given below trace back to one sample, sequenced in a study of graft-versus-host responses after intestinal transplantation. These receptors have no known antigen. Assay used: immunoSEQ multiplex PCR; TCRdb lists only in-frame clones, some missing. This table holds fewer than 110,000 clones, roughly 86% found once. The sequencing used unstimulated CD4+ T cells sorted from spleen or lymph node cells, collected before transplant. The receptors derive from a human donor who was the organ donor for an intestinal transplant.

The V and J genes are TRBV29-1 and TRBJ2-5, with D tentatively TRBD1 (6 bases). The ends were cut back, 7 bases at V and 4 bases at J, with 16 bases in the middle. Germline V gene lookup returns CDR1 SQVTM and CDR2 ANQGSEA. The CDR3 length is 13 residues. CDR3 loop: CSANRDTPETQYF. In nucleotides, the CDR3 is TGCAGCGCTAACCGGGACACCCCAGAGACCCAGTACTTC.

The rearrangement uses TRBV15 and TRBJ2-7, with D possibly TRBD2 on 6 matching bases. Germline CDR1 reads LNHNV; CDR2 reads YYDKDF (reference sequence). This CDR3 comprises 15 residues. V was pared by 0 bases and J by 3 bases, with 12 bases between. CDR3 nucleotide sequence: TGTGCCACCAGCAGAGAGGGCGGGGAAAACTACGAGCAGTACTTC. Protein product: CATSREGGENYEQYF.

The rearrangement links TRBV18 to TRBJ2-3, with D possibly TRBD2 on 5 matching bases. V lost 4 bases and J lost 3, with 14 bases in between. Germline CDR1 is KGHSH and CDR2 is LQKENI. This CDR3 region has 15 residues. The CDR3 loop is CASSRVLEDTDTQYF. The DNA of the CDR3 is TGTGCCAGCTCACGGGTGTTGGAGGATACAGATACGCAGTATTTT.

The rearrangement uses TRBV30 and TRBJ1-1; 8 bases are shared with TRBD1. The CDR3 extends over 12 amino acids. Germline assignment: CDR1 GTSNPN and CDR2 SVGIG (reference sequence). V gave up 4 bases and J gave up 14 bases; unmatched junction bases: 12. The DNA of the CDR3 is TGTGCCTGGAAGGACAGGGTAAGGCCATGGTTCTTT. It yields the protein CAWKDRVRPWFF.

This clone showed up just once. The J gene is TRBJ1-1, the V gene TRBV25-1; D is uncertain. CDR3 length: 14 amino acids. Trimming took 8 bases from V and 1 from J, leaving 14 bases between them. Looked up from germline, CDR1 is MGHDK and CDR2 is SYGVNS. CDR3 bases: TGTGCCAGCTCGAAGAGGCAGCAGAACACTGAAGCTTTCTTT. Amino acids: CASSKRQQNTEAFF.

V and J are TRBV27 and TRBJ2-1; 12 bases are a match to TRBD2. The CDR3 contains 16 residues. Germline assignment: CDR1 MNHEY and CDR2 SMNVEV (reference sequence). With 0 bases clipped from V and 3 bases from J, the junction kept 0 bases outside the gene matches. The CDR3 region has the DNA TGTGCCAGCAGTTTATCGGGACTAGCGGGCTACAATGAGCAGTTCTTC. The encoded protein is CASSLSGLAGYNEQFF.

The J gene is TRBJ2-2, the V gene TRBV28, with D uncertain. Germline CDR1 and CDR2: MDHEN and SYDVKM. The ends were cut back, 6 bases at V and 5 bases at J, with 4 bases in the middle. This CDR3 region has 11 residues. The CDR3 here is CASRGTGELFF. DNA for the CDR3: TGTGCCAGCAGGGGAACCGGGGAGCTGTTTTTT.

This chain links TRBV28 with TRBJ1-2; D perhaps matches TRBD1 (5 bases). Per the germline V gene, CDR1 is MDHEN and CDR2 is SYDVKM. CDR3 length: 12 residues. V was cut by 6 bases and J by 5 bases, with 10 bases left in between. The CDR3 here is CASSQTVYGYTF. As DNA, the CDR3 is TGTGCCAGCAGCCAGACAGTATATGGCTACACCTTC.

The genes are TRBV10-1 and TRBJ2-7; 8 bases are shared with TRBD2. After removal of 7 bases from V and 4 bases from J, the junction contained 9 bases not matched to a gene. Germline-derived CDR1 and CDR2 are WNHNN and SYGVQD (reference sequence). The CDR3 consists of 14 residues. CDR3 sequence reads: CASTGLAGTYEQYF. The DNA of the CDR3 is TGCGCCAGCACAGGACTAGCCGGAACTTACGAGCAGTACTTC.

For the CDR3, the DNA is TGTGCCAGCAGGCCCAGCGGGCTTAATGAGCAGTTCTTC. This translates into CASRPSGLNEQFF. This chain links TRBV6-1 with TRBJ2-1; TRBD2 is a possible D gene (6 bases). There are 13 residues in the CDR3. Trimming shortened V by 6 bases and J by 7 bases, and 13 bases separated the two germline ends. The germline V gene has CDR1 MNHNS and CDR2 SASEGT.

This rearrangement joins TRBV6-5 to TRBJ2-2; D perhaps matches TRBD2 (7 bases). V was shortened by 7 bases and J by 1 base, with 13 bases between the two germline ends. There are 15 residues in the CDR3. Germline CDR1 reads MNHEY; CDR2 reads SVGAGI. CDR3 nucleotide sequence: TGTGCCAGCACTTCGGGGGGCCTGAACACCGGGGAGCTGTTTTTT. It encodes CASTSGGLNTGELFF.

This clone occurred a few times. The chain links TRBV28 to TRBJ2-7; the match to TRBD1 covers 7 bases. Looked up from germline, CDR1 is MDHEN and CDR2 is SYDVKM. Unmatched junction bases numbered 14, after V lost 6 bases and J lost 6 bases. This CDR3 contains 15 residues. CDR3 protein: CASSDDRVYGSEQYF. The CDR3 DNA is TGTGCCAGCAGCGACGACAGGGTTTATGGGAGCGAGCAGTACTTC.

The chain links TRBV10-3 to TRBJ2-5; D not resolved. This CDR3 has 11 residues. Germline CDR1 is ENHRY and CDR2 is SYGVKD. V lost 11 bases, J lost 2 bases, and 9 bases lay in between. The DNA for the CDR3 is TGTGCCGTCCTTTTTCAAGAGACCCAGTACTTC. It specifies CAVLFQETQYF.